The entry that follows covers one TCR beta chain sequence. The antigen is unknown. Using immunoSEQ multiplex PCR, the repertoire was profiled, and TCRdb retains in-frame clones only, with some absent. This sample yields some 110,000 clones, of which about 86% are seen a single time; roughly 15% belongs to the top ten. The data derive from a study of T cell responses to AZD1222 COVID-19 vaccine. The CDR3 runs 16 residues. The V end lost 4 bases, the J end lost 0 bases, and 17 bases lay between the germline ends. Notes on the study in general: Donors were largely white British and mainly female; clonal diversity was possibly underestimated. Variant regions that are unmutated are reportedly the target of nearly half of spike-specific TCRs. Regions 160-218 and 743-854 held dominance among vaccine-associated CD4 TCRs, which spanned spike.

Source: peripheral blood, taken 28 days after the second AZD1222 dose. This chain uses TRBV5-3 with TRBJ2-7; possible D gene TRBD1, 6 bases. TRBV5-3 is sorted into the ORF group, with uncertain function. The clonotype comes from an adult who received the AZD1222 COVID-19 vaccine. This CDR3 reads CARSAPTGNVSYEQYF. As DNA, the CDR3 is TGTGCCAGAAGCGCCCCCACAGGGAATGTCTCCTACGAGCAGTACTTC.